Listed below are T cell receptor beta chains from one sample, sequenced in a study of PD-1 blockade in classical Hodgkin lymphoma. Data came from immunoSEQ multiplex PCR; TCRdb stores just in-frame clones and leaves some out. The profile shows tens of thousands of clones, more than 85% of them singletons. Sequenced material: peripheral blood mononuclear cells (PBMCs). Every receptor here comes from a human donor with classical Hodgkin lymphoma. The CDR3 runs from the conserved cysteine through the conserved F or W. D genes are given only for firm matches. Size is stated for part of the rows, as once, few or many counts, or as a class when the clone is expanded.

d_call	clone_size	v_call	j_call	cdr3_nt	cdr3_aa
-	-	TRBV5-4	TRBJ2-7	TGTGCCAGCAGCTTGTCCACGGGGTTAACCTACGAGCAGTACTTC	CASSLSTGLTYEQYF
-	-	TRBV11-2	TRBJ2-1	TGTGCCAGCAGCTTAGTTGGCGGGCCTTACAATGAGCAGTTCTTC	CASSLVGGPYNEQFF
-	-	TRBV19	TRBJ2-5	TGTGCCAGTAGCTACCAAGCGAACCAAGAGACCCAGTACTTC	CASSYQANQETQYF
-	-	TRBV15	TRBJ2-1	TGTGCCACCAGCAGTATAGAAGGGTACGCGGGCTCCTCCTACAATGAGCAGTTCTTC	CATSSIEGYAGSSYNEQFF
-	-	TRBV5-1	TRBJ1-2	TGCGCCAGTACAGCAGATAATGAGGGGGGCTACACCTTC	CASTADNEGGYTF
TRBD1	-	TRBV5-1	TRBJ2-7	TGCGCCAGCAGCTTGCAGGGGGCCTCCTACGAGCAGTACTTC	CASSLQGASYEQYF
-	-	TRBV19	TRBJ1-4	TGTGCCAGTAGTATAGCCCCCGCGGAAAAACTGTTTTTT	CASSIAPAEKLFF
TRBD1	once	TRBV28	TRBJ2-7	TGTGCCAGCAGTATCGGACAGGAACCTACGAGTGGGTACTTC	CASSIGQEPTSGYF
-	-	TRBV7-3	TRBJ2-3	TGTGCCAGCAGCGATCCGGGAGCAACAGATACGCAGTATTTT	CASSDPGATDTQYF
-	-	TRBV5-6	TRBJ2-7	TGTGCCAGCAGCCCCCTCGAAGGAGGCTACGAGCAGTACTTC	CASSPLEGGYEQYF
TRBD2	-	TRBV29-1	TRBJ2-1	TGCAGCGCGACTAGCGGGAGCGATGAGCAGTTCTTC	CSATSGSDEQFF
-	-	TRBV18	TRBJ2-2	TGTGCCAGCTCACCCGGATCAGGGGCTGGTACCGGGGAGCTGTTTTTT	CASSPGSGAGTGELFF
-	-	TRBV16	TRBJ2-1	TGTGCCAGCAGCCAATCTCAGCTCGTGAGCGTCTTC	CASSQSQLVSVF
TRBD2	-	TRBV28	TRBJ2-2	TGTGCCAGCAGTTTATTCGGACTAGCGGGATCCACCGGGGAGCTGTTTTTT	CASSLFGLAGSTGELFF
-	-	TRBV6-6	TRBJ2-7	TGTGCCAGCAGTTCCAACATGGGGGGAGTGGTATACGAGCAGTACTTC	CASSSNMGGVVYEQYF
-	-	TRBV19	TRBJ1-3	TGTGCCAGTAGCCCAGGACTATCTGGAAACACCATATATTTT	CASSPGLSGNTIYF
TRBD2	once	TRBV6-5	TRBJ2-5	TGTGCCAGCAGACCTAGCGGGAGGGCCTTGGAGACCCAGTACTTC	CASRPSGRALETQYF
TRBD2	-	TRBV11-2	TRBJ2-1	TGTGCCAGCAGCTTAGGCCTAGCGGGGAATGAGCAGTTCTTC	CASSLGLAGNEQFF
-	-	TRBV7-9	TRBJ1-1	TGTGCCAGCAGATCGCAGAACACTGAAGCTTTCTTT	CASRSQNTEAFF
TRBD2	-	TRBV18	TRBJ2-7	TGTGCCAGCTCACCCGGGAGGGGGGACTACGAGCAGTACTTC	CASSPGRGDYEQYF
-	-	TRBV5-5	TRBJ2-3	TGTGCCAGCAGCCCGGGAGCGGGTGGGGCAGATACGCAGTATTTT	CASSPGAGGADTQYF
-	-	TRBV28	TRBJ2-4	TGTGCCAGCAGTTTATTACGGGATTGGCCCAAAAACATTCAGTACTTC	CASSLLRDWPKNIQYF
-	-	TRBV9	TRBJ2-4	TGTGCCAGCAGTTCGGGACTCCAAAACATTCAGTACTTC	CASSSGLQNIQYF
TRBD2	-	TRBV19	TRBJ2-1	TGTGCCAGTAGTATACGTCTAGCGGTTTACAATGAGCAGTTCTTC	CASSIRLAVYNEQFF
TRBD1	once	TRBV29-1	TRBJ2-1	TGCAGTACGGGACAGGGACTCAATGAGCAGTTCTTC	CSTGQGLNEQFF
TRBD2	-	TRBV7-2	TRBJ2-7	TGTGCCAGCAGCTTATCAGCGGGAGGGCCGTACGAGCAGTACTTC	CASSLSAGGPYEQYF
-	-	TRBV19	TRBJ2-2	TGTGCCAGTAGTATAACTACTCCGGCGCGGGACCGGGAGCTGTTTTTT	CASSITTPARDRELFF
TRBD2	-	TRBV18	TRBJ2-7	TGTGCCAGCTCGCCCCGGACTAGCGTCGACTACGAGCAGTACTTC	CASSPRTSVDYEQYF
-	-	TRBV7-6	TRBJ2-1	TGTGCCAGCAGCTTAGGTGGAGGGACCAATGAGCAGTTCTTC	CASSLGGGTNEQFF
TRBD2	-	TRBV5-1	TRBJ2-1	TGCGCCAGCAGCTTGACTAGCGGGACGTACAATGAGCAGTTCTTC	CASSLTSGTYNEQFF
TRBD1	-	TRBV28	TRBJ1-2	TGTGCCAGCTGTTCCCTCAGGACAGGGGGCGGGGGTGGCTACACCTTC	CASCSLRTGGGGGYTF
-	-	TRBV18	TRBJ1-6	TGTGCCAGCTCACCACCGAATTCACCCCTCCACTTT	CASSPPNSPLHF
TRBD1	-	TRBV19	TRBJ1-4	TGTGCCAGTAAGGACAGGGCTAATGAAAAACTGTTTTTT	CASKDRANEKLFF
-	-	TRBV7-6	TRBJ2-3	TGTGCCAGCACCCGACGGGCACAGATCGGGTTTTTGCAGAGTGCGACAGATACGCAGTATTTT	CASTRRAQIGFLQSATDTQYF
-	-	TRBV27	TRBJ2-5	TGTGCCAGCAGTCGAAGAGCCGGGACAATAGAAGAGACCCAGTACTTC	CASSRRAGTIEETQYF
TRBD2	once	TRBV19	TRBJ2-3	TGTGCCAGTAGTACCCCCTTTGCGGGAGACACAGATACGCAGTATTTT	CASSTPFAGDTDTQYF
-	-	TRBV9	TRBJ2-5	TGTGCCAGCAGCGCCACAACGAGAGGAGAGACCCAGTACTTC	CASSATTRGETQYF
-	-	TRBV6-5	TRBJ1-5	TGTGCCAGCAGTTACTCAGGGGCCCCTGATCAGCCCCAGCATTTT	CASSYSGAPDQPQHF
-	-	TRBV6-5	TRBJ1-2	TGTGCCAGCGCGGACGGAGCTAACTATGGCTACACCTTC	CASADGANYGYTF
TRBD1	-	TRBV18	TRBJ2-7	TGTGCCAGCTCACCACTGGCAGGGGGCAGCGAGCAGTACTTC	CASSPLAGGSEQYF
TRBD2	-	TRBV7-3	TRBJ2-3	TGTGCCAGCAGCTTAACTAGCGGGAGTTGGGATACGCAGTATTTT	CASSLTSGSWDTQYF
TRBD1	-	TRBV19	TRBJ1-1	TGTGCCAGTAGTGTCGGACAGGGTTGGGGCACTGAAGCTTTCTTT	CASSVGQGWGTEAFF
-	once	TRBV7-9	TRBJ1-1	TGTGCCAGCAGCTCCGCCGCGATGAACACTGAAGCTTTCTTT	CASSSAAMNTEAFF
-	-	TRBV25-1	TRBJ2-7	TGTGCCAGCAGCGTGGAAGGGAATTCCTACGAGCAGTACTTC	CASSVEGNSYEQYF
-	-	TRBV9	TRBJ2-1	TGTGCCAGCAGCGTAGCCGGGGGCCACAATGAGCAGTTCTTC	CASSVAGGHNEQFF
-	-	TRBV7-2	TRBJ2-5	TGTGCCAGCAGCTTAGGTTTAATGAGAGGGGCCCGTATCCAAGAGACCCAGTACTTC	CASSLGLMRGARIQETQYF
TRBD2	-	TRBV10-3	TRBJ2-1	TGTGCCATCAGTAGCGGGAGGGCCTACAATGAGCAGTTCTTC	CAISSGRAYNEQFF
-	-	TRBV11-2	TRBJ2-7	TGTGCCAGCAGCTTAGTATACGAGCAGTACTTC	CASSLVYEQYF
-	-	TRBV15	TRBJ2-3	TGTGCCACCAGCAGAGTAAGCGGCGGCACAGATACGCAGTATTTT	CATSRVSGGTDTQYF
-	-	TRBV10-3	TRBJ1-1	TGTGCCATCAGTGAGTCTCGAGGGAACACTGAAGCTTTCTTT	CAISESRGNTEAFF
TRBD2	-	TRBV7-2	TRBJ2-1	TGTGCCAGCAGCTTAAGCACTAGCGGGAATAAAAATGAGCAGTTCTTC	CASSLSTSGNKNEQFF
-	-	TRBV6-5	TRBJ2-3	TGTGCCAGCAGTTACTCGCTTAGTCGATATACGCAGTATTTT	CASSYSLSRYTQYF
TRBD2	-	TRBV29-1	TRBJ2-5	TGCAGCGTTGTCCTATCTAGCGGAGACCAAGAGACCCAGTACTTC	CSVVLSSGDQETQYF